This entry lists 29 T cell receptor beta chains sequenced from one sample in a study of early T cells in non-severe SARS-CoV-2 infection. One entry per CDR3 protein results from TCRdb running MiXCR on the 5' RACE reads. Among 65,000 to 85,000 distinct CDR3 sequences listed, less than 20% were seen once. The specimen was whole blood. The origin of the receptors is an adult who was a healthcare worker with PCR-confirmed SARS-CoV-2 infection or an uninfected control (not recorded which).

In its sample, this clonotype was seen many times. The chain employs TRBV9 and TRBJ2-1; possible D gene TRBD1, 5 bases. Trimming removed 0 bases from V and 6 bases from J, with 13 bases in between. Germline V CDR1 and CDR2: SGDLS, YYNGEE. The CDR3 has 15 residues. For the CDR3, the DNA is TGTGCCAGCAGCGTAGTAGGGGCCGTAGGCAATGAGCAGTTCTTC. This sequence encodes CASSVVGAVGNEQFF.

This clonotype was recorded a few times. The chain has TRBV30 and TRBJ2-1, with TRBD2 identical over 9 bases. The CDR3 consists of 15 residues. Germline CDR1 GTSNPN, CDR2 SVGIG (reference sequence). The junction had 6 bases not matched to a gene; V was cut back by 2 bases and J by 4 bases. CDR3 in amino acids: CAWSLRAGGYNEQFF. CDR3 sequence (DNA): TGTGCCTGGAGTTTGCGAGCGGGAGGTTACAATGAGCAGTTCTTC.

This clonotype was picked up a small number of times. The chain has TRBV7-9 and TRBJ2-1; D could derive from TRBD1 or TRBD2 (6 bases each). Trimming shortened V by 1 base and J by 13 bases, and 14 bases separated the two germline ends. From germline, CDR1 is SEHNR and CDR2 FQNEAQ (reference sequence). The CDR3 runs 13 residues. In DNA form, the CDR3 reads TGTGCCAGCAGCTTAGATGCGGGGACATTACAGTTCTTC. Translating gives CASSLDAGTLQFF.

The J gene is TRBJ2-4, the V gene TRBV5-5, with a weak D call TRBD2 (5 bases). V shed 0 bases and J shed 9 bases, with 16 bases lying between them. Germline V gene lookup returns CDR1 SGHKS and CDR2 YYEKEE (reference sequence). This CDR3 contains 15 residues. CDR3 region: CASSLEEGAFGIQYF. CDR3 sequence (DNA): TGTGCCAGCAGCTTGGAAGAGGGCGCCTTCGGCATTCAGTACTTC.

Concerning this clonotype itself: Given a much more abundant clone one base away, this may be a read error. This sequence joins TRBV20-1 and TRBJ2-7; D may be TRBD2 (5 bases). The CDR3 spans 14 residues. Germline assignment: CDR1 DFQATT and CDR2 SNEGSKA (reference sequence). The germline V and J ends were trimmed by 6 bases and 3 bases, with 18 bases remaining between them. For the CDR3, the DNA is TGCAGTGCAGCGGAGGAAGCCTTCCACTACGAGCAGTACTTC. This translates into CSAAEEAFHYEQYF.

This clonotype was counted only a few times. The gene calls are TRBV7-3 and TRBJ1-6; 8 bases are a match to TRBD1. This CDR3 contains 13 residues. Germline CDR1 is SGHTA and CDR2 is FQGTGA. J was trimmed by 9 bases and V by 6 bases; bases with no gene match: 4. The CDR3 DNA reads TGTGCCAGCAGTTCTGACAGGGGTTCACCCCTCCACTTT. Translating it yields CASSSDRGSPLHF.

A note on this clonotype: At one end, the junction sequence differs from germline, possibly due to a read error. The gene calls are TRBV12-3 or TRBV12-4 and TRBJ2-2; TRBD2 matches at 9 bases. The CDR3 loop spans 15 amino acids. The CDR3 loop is CACSLAILAGVELFF. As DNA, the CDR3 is TGTGCCTGCAGTTTAGCAATACTAGCGGGCGTGGAGCTGTTTTTT.

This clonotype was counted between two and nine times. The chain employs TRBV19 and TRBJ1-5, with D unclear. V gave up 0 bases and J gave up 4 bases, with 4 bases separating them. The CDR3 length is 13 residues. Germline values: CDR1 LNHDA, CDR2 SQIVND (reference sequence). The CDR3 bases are TGTGCCAGTAGTATAGAACGGAATCAGCCCCAGCATTTT. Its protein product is CASSIERNQPQHF. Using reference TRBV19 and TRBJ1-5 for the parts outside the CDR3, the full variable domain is DGGITQSPKYLFRKEGQNVTLSCEQNLNHDAMYWYRQDPGQGLRLIYYSQIVNDFQKGDIAEGYSVSREKKESFPLTVTSAQKNPTAFYLCASSIERNQPQHFGDGTRLSIL.

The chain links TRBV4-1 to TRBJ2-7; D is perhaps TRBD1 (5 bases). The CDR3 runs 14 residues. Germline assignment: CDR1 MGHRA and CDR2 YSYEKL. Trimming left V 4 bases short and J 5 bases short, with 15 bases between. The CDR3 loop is CASSPGPWTHEQYF. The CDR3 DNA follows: TGCGCCAGCAGCCCTGGACCGTGGACACACGAGCAGTACTTC.

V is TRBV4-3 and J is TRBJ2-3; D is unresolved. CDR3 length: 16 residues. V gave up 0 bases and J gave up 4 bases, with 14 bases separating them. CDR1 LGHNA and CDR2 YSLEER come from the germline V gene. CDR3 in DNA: TGCGCCAGCAGCCAAGAGCGAGCGATAGAATCAGATACGCAGTATTTT. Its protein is CASSQERAIESDTQYF.

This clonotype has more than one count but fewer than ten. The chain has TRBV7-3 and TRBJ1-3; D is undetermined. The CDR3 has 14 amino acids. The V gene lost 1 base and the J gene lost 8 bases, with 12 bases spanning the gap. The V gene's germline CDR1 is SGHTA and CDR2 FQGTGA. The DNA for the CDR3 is TGTGCCAGCAGCTTAAGCGGGGAGGGAGACACCATATATTTT. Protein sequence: CASSLSGEGDTIYF.

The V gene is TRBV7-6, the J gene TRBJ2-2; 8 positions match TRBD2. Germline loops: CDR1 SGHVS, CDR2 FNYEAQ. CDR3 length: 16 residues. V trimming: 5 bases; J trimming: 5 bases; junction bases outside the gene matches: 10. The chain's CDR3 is CASSPLSGMGTGELFF. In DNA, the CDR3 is TGTGCCAGCAGCCCGCTTAGCGGGATGGGTACCGGGGAGCTGTTTTTT.

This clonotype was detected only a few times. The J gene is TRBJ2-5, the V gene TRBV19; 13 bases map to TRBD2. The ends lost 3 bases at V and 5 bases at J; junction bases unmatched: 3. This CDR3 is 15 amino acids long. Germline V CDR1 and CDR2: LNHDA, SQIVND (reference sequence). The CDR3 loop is CASSMTSGRPETQYF. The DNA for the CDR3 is TGTGCCAGTAGTATGACTAGCGGGAGGCCGGAGACCCAGTACTTC.

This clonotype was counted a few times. For the CDR3, the DNA is TGTGCCAGCAGCCAGGCGGGGGGAACCGGGGAGCTGTTTTTT. Translated: CASSQAGGTGELFF. V usage is TRBV3-1 and J usage is TRBJ2-2, with TRBD2 matching 8 bases. This CDR3 is built from 14 residues. Germline CDR1 LGHDT, CDR2 YNNKEL (reference sequence). Losses at the gene ends were 3 bases for V and 5 bases for J; bases not matched to a gene: 2.

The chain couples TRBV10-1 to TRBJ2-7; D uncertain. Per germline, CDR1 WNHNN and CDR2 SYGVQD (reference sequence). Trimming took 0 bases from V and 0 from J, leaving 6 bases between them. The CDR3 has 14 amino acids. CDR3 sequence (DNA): TGCGCCAGCAGTGAGTCGTCCGGCTCCTACGAGCAGTACTTC. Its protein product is CASSESSGSYEQYF.

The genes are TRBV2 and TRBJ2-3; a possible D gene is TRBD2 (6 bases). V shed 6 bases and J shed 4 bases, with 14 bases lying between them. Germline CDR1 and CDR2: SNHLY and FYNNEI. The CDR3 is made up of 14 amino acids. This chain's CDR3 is CASRPGLPPDTQYF. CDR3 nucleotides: TGTGCCAGCAGACCGGGACTCCCCCCAGATACGCAGTATTTT. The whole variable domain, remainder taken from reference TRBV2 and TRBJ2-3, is EPEVTQTPSHQVTQMGQEVILRCVPISNHLYFYWYRQILGQKVEFLVSFYNNEISEKSEIFDDQFSVERPDGSNFTLKIRSTKLEDSAMYFCASRPGLPPDTQYFGPGTRLTVL.

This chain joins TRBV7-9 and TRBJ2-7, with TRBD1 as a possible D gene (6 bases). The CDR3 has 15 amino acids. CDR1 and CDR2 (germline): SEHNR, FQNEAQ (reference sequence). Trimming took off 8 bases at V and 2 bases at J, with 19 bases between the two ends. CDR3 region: CASGGATGTPYEQYF. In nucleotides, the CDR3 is TGTGCCAGCGGGGGAGCGACGGGGACACCCTACGAGCAGTACTTC.

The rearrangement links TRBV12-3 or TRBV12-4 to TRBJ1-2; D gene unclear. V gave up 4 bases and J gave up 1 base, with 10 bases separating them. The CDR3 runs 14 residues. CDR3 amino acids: CASSSRGRNYGYTF. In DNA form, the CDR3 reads TGTGCCAGCAGTTCCCGTGGACGTAACTATGGCTACACCTTC.

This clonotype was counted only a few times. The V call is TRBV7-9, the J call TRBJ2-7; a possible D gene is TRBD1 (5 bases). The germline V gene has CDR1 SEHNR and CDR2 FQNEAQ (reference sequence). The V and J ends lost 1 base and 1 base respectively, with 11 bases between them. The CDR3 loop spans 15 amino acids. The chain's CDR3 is CASSLVGRESYEQYF. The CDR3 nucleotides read TGTGCCAGCAGCTTAGTGGGCAGGGAATCCTACGAGCAGTACTTC.

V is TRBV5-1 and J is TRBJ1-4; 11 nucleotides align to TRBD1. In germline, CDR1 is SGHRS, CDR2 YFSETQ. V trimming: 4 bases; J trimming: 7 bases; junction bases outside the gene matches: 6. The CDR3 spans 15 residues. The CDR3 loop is CASSIPGTGGEKLFF. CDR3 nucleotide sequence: TGCGCCAGCAGCATACCCGGGACAGGGGGTGAAAAACTGTTTTTT.

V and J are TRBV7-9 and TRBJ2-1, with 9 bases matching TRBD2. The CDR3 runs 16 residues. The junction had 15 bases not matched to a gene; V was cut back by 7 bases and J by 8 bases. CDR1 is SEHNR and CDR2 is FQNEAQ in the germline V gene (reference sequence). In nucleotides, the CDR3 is TGTGCCAGCACCGGGTTCCAGCGGGAGGCCGGGGATGAGCAGTTCTTC. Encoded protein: CASTGFQREAGDEQFF. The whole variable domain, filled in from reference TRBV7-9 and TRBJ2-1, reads DTGVSQNPRHKITKRGQNVTFRCDPISEHNRLYWYRQTLGQGPEFLTYFQNEAQLEKSRLLSDRFSAERPKGSFSTLEIQRTEQGDSAMYLCASTGFQREAGDEQFFGPGTRLTVL.

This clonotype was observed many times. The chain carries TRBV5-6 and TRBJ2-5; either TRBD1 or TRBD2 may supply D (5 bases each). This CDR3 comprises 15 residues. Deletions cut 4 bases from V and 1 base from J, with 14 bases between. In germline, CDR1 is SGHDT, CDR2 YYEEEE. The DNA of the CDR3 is TGTGCCAGCAGCCCCCCCGGGACCAGCCAAGAGACCCAGTACTTC. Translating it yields CASSPPGTSQETQYF.

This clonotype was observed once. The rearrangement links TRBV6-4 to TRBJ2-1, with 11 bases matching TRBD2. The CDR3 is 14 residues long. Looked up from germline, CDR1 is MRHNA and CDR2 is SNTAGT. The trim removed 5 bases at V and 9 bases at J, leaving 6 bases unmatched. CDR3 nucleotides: TGTGCCAGCAGTCTACTAGCGGGAGTAAGTGAGCAGTTCTTC. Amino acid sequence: CASSLLAGVSEQFF.

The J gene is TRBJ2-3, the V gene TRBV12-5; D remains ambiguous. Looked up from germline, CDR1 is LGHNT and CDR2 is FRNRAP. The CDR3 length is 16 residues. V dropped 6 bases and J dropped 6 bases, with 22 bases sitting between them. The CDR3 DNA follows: TGTGCTAGTGGCGGCCAAGACGGAATCCCCCCCGATACGCAGTATTTT. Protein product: CASGGQDGIPPDTQYF. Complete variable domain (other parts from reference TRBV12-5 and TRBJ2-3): DARVTQTPRHKVTEMGQEVTMRCQPILGHNTVFWYRQTMMQGLELLAYFRNRAPLDDSGMPKDRFSAEMPDATLATLKIQPSEPRDSAVYFCASGGQDGIPPDTQYFGPGTRLTVL.

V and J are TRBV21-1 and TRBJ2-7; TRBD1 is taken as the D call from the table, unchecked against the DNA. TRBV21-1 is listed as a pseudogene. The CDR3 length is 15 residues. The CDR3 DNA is TGTGCCAGCAGCAAAGAGGGGGGACCCTCCTACGAGCAGTACTTC. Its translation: CASSKEGGPSYEQYF.

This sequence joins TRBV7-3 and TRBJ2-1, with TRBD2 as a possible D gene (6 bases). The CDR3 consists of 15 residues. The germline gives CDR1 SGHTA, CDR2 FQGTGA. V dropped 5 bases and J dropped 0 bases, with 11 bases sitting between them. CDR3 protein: CASSPAGYSYNEQFF. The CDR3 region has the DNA TGTGCCAGCAGCCCTGCGGGGTACTCCTACAATGAGCAGTTCTTC.

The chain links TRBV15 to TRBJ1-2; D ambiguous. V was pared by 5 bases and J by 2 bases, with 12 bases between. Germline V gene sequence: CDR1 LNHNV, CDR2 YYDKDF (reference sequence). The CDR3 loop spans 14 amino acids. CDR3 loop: CATSSNGFNYGYTF. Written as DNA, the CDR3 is TGTGCCACCAGCTCCAACGGTTTCAACTATGGCTACACCTTC.

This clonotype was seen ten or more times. The CDR3 reads CASSSGVVIQYF. CDR3 bases: TGTGCCAGCAGCTCGGGGGTAGTAATTCAGTACTTC. This rearrangement joins TRBV7-2 to TRBJ2-4; D might be TRBD2 (6 bases). Trimming pared 4 bases from V and 10 bases from J, leaving 11 bases between. The CDR3 extends over 12 amino acids. In germline, CDR1 is SGHTA, CDR2 FQGNSA.

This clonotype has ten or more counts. The DNA for the CDR3 is TGTGCCAGCAGTGAATACCCCAGGGCTGGGGCCAACGTCCTGACTTTC. This sequence encodes CASSEYPRAGANVLTF. The chain joins TRBV25-1 to TRBJ2-6, with D possibly being TRBD1 (5 bases). Germline V CDR1 and CDR2: MGHDK, SYGVNS. The CDR3 runs to 16 residues. V was cut by 0 bases and J by 2 bases, with 8 bases left in between. Based on the CDR3 plus reference TRBV25-1 and TRBJ2-6, the full variable domain is EADIYQTPRYLVIGTGKKITLECSQTMGHDKMYWYQQDPGMELHLIHYSYGVNSTEKGDLSSESTVSRIRTEHFPLTLESARPSHTSQYLCASSEYPRAGANVLTFGAGSRLTVL.